This TCR beta chain was documented in a study of CD8+CD57+ T cells in acquired aplastic anemia. The study, taken as a whole, reports: There were twenty-nine CD8+ CDR3 sequences that occurred in both patients and controls.

Sequenced patients had shown CD8+CD57+ cell expansion by flow cytometry. All patients had severe acquired aplastic anemia. As for this clonotype: Its specificity is unknown.

It was genomic DNA that served as the template for profiling TCR beta VDJ and CDR3. TCRdb re-called the reads with MiXCR, one entry per CDR3 protein. The data hold approximately 470,000 distinct CDR3 sequences, with about a third observed a single time. Germline lookup yields CDR1 SEHNR and CDR2 FQNEAQ (reference sequence). The germline V and J ends were trimmed by 1 base and 5 bases, with 12 bases remaining between them. The CDR3 has 15 amino acids. The specimen sequenced was sorted CD4+, CD8+, or CD8+CD57+ T cells (not recorded which) from PBMCs. The sequence was collected from a human donor with aplastic anemia. The chain has TRBV7-9 and TRBJ1-5; D perhaps matches TRBD1 (5 bases). The CDR3, as DNA: TGTGCCAGCAGCTTAGATCGCAGGGAGGATCAGCCCCAGCATTTT. Its translation: CASSLDRREDQPQHF.